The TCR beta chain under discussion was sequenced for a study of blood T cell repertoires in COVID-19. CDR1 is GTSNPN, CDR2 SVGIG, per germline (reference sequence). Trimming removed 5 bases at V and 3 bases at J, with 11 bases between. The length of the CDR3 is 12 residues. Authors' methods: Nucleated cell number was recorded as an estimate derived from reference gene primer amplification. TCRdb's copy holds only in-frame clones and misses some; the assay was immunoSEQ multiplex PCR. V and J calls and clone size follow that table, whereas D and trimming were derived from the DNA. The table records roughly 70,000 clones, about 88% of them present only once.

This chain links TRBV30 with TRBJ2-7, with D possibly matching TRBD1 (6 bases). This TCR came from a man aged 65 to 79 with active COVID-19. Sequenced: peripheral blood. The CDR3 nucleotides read TGTGCCTGGGGGGACACCTACTACGAGCAGTACTTC. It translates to CAWGDTYYEQYF.